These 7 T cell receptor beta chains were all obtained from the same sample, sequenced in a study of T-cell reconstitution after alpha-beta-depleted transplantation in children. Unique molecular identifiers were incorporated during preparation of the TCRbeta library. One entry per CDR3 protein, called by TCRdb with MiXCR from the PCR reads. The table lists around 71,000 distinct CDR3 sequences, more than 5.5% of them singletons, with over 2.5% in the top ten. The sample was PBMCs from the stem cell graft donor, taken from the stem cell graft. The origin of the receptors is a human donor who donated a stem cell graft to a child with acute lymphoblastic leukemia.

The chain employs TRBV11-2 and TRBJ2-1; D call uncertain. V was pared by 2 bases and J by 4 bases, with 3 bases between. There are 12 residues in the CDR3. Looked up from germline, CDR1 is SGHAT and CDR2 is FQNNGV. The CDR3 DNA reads TGTGCCAGCAGCTTACGATACAATGAGCAGTTCTTC. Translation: CASSLRYNEQFF.

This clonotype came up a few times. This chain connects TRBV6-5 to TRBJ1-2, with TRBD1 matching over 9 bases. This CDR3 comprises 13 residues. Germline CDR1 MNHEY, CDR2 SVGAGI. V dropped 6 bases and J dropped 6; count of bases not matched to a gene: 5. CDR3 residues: CASRGQGWDGYTF. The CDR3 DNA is TGTGCCAGCAGAGGACAGGGGTGGGATGGCTACACCTTC.

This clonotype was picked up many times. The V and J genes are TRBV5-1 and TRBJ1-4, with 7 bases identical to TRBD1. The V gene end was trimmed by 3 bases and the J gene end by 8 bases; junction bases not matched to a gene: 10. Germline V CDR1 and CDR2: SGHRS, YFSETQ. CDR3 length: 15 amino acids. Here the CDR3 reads CASSSTGTEAEKLFF. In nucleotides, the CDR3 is TGCGCCAGCAGCTCGACCGGGACAGAGGCCGAAAAACTGTTTTTT.

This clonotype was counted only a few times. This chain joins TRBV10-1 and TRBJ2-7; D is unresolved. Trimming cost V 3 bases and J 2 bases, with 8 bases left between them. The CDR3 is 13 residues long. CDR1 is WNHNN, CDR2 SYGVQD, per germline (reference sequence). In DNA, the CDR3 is TGCGCCAGCAGTGATAACAGTCCCTACGAGCAGTACTTC. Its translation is CASSDNSPYEQYF.

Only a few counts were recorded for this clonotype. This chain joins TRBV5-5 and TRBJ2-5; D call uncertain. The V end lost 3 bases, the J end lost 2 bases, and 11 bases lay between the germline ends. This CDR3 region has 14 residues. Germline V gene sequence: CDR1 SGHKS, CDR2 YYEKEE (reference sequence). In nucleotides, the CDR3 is TGTGCCAGCAGCTCTAGGCTCGGACAAGAGACCCAGTACTTC. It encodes CASSSRLGQETQYF. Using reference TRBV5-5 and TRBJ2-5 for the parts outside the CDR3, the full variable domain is DAGVTQSPTHLIKTRGQQVTLRCSPISGHKSVSWYQQVLGQGPQFIFQYYEKEERGRGNFPDRFSARQFPNYSSELNVNALLLGDSALYLCASSSRLGQETQYFGPGTRLLVL.

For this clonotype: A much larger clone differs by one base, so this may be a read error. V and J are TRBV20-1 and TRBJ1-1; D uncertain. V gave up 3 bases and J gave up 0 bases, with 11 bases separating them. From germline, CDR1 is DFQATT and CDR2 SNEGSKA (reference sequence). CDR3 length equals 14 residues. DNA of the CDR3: TGCAGTGCTAGCCCCTCCGCAGTGAACACTGAAGCTTTCTTT. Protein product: CSASPSAVNTEAFF.

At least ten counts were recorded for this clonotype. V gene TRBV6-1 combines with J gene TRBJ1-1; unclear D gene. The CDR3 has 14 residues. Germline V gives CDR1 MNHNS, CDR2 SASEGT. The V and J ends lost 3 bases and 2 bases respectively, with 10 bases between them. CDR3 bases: TGTGCCAGCAGTGAGCGGACGGATAACACTGAAGCTTTCTTT. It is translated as CASSERTDNTEAFF.